A single sample gave rise to the 7 T cell receptor beta chains below, sequenced in a study of cytomegalovirus exposure and HLA in healthy donors (dated by TCRdb to 2017 to 2019). To prepare the library, the immunoSEQ multiplex PCR assay was applied. A mixture of 60 forward primers for TCR Vbeta segments and 13 reverse primers for TCR Jbeta segments was used in the multiplex PCR. What TCRdb holds here is the immuneACCESS table cut down to in-frame rearrangements. Part of the clones is not present; checked against another copy, under half of the missing clones reflect an unresolved V gene, and the others are unexplained. The sample records approximately 140,000 clones, roughly three quarters of which are singletons. The top ten constitute 6.5% to 8% of the sample. Sequenced material: PBMCs. The receptors here all came from a middle-aged woman in good health and CMV-seropositive.

The chain carries TRBV6-5 and TRBJ2-7, with D possibly being TRBD1 (8 bases). V lost 8 bases and J 3 bases, leaving 17 bases between the germline ends. The germline CDR1 and CDR2 sequences are MNHEY and SVGAGI. CDR3 length: 14 residues. The CDR3 is CASGQGRGGYEQYF. The CDR3 DNA is TGTGCCAGCGGACAGGGTAGGGGGGGCTACGAGCAGTACTTC.

The chain recombines TRBV28 with TRBJ2-3; 10 bases are shared with TRBD1. The CDR3 totals 14 residues. Trimming at V came to 10 bases and at J to 1 base, leaving 5 bases not matched to a gene. CDR1 and CDR2 (germline): MDHEN, SYDVKM. CDR3 sequence: CATRGTGGTDTQYF. The CDR3 region has the DNA TGTGCCACTAGGGGGACAGGGGGCACAGATACGCAGTATTTT.

For this clone: One end of the junction varies from germline; a read error may be responsible. This sample includes further DNA sequences coding for the same CDR3. The CDR3 reads CASSTGNSPLHF. The CDR3 nucleotides are TGCGCCAGCAGCACAGGGAATTCGCCCCTCCACTTT. This rearrangement joins TRBV5-1 to TRBJ1-6, with D perhaps TRBD1 (6 bases). This CDR3 spans 12 amino acids. The germline CDR1 and CDR2 sequences are SGHRS and YFSETQ.

The rearrangement uses TRBV18 and TRBJ2-7; D may be TRBD2 (6 bases). The CDR3 covers 13 residues. The V gene's germline CDR1 is KGHSH and CDR2 LQKENI. V lost 3 bases to trimming and J lost 1 base, with 7 bases between them. CDR3 region: CASSPGGSYEQYF. For the CDR3, the DNA is TGTGCCAGCTCACCTGGGGGGTCCTACGAGCAGTACTTC.

The count of this clone is one. V usage is TRBV11-3 and J usage is TRBJ1-4, with 7 bases matching TRBD1. V was clipped by 7 bases and J by 4 bases; unmatched bases: 15. CDR3 length: 17 amino acids. Germline V gene data show CDR1 as SGHNT and CDR2 as YENEEA. The CDR3 sequence: CASIKTLPGQRNEKLFF. The CDR3 nucleotides read TGTGCCAGCATCAAGACCCTACCGGGACAGCGTAATGAAAAACTGTTTTTT.

This chain joins TRBV13 and TRBJ2-7; 14 nucleotides match TRBD2. The ends lost 1 base at V and 3 bases at J; junction bases unmatched: 5. CDR1 and CDR2 from the germline V gene are PRHDT and FYEKMQ (reference sequence). The CDR3 contains 17 residues. CDR3 coding DNA: TGTGCCAGCAGCTTAGTGGGACTAGCGGGGGTCGACTACGAGCAGTACTTC. Amino acid sequence: CASSLVGLAGVDYEQYF.

Here the CDR3 reads CASSLMSSGANVLTF. CDR3 DNA sequence: TGTGCCAGCAGCTTAATGAGCTCCGGGGCCAACGTCCTGACTTTC. This chain links TRBV7-6 with TRBJ2-6; D is undetermined. Deletions cut 2 bases from V and 4 bases from J, with 9 bases between. The germline CDR1 and CDR2 sequences are SGHVS and FNYEAQ. This CDR3 region has 15 residues.